A selection of T cell receptor beta chains follows, all from one sample in a study of identical twins. TCRdb called the 5' RACE reads again in MiXCR, with one record for every CDR3 protein. The table lists 1.5 million to 2 million distinct CDR3 sequences, less than 40% of them singletons. The material sequenced was cord blood. All receptors come from a newborn girl in good health. Both conserved end residues are part of each CDR3. D genes are given only for firm matches. The size of a clone is reported for some rows only, either as once, few or many, or as a class for expanded clones.

>TRBJ1-5|TRBV12-3/TRBV12-4|-|once
TGTGCCAGCAGTACTGGCAGATATAGCAATCAGCCCCAGCATTTT
CASSTGRYSNQPQHF
>TRBJ2-7|TRBV5-1|-|-
TGCGCCAGCAGCTTGGCGGTGACAGCCTACGAGCAGTACTTC
CASSLAVTAYEQYF
>TRBJ1-1|TRBV27|-|few
TGTGCCAGCAGTTTATGGGGAGGGAGTCAGAACACTGAAGCTTTCTTT
CASSLWGGSQNTEAFF
>TRBJ1-2|TRBV6-1|-|-
TGTGCCAGCAGTGTGGACAGTCTTAGGGATGGCTACACCTTC
CASSVDSLRDGYTF
>TRBJ1-1|TRBV19|-|-
TGTGCCAGTAGTAAGCAGGCGCACACTGAAGCTTTCTTT
CASSKQAHTEAFF
>TRBJ1-5|TRBV2|-|-
TGTGCCAGCAGTGAAGTCGTCAGGGGACTAAGCAATCAGCCCCAGCATTTT
CASSEVVRGLSNQPQHF
>TRBJ2-3|TRBV29-1|TRBD2|-
TGCAGCGTTGCCGGGCGGGGGGGCCCCACAGATACGCAGTATTTT
CSVAGRGGPTDTQYF
>TRBJ1-6|TRBV7-2|-|-
TGTGCCAGCAGCTTAGGTTCGGGGGGCTATAATTCACCCCCCCACTTT
CASSLGSGGYNSPPHF
>TRBJ2-2|TRBV28|-|-
TGTGCCAGCAACCCAACAGGGTGGACCGGGGAGCTGTTTTTT
CASNPTGWTGELFF
>TRBJ1-2|TRBV6-6|-|few
TGTGCCAGCAGTTACCCCAGGGTGGCCCGGGGCTACACCTTC
CASSYPRVARGYTF
>TRBJ1-4|TRBV25-1|TRBD1|many
TGTGCCAGCAGCGCAGGGGGGGATGAAAAACTGTTTTTT
CASSAGGDEKLFF
>TRBJ1-1|TRBV5-4|-|-
TGTGCCAGCAGCCAGGACACGGCGAACACTGAAGCTTTCTTT
CASSQDTANTEAFF
>TRBJ1-3|TRBV27|-|-
TGTGCCAGCAGCCTTGCAGGGTTCGGGGGAAACACCATATATTTT
CASSLAGFGGNTIYF
>TRBJ2-3|TRBV4-1|TRBD2|few
TGCGCCAGCAGCCCCCCCCCTACTAGCGGGAGGGCCAAGACAGATACGCAGTATTTT
CASSPPPTSGRAKTDTQYF
>TRBJ2-7|TRBV20-1|-|-
TGCAGTGCTTGCCGACTTGGGTTCATCCACGAGCAGTACTTC
CSACRLGFIHEQYF
>TRBJ2-7|TRBV27|TRBD1|-
TGTGCCAGCAGTTCCCTCGGGACAGCTTCCCTCGAGCAGTACTTC
CASSSLGTASLEQYF
>TRBJ2-3|TRBV27|-|many
TGTGCCAGCAGTTTACTAGACACAGATACGCAGTATTTT
CASSLLDTDTQYF